Sequencing of this T cell receptor beta chain was carried out in a study of blood T cell repertoires in COVID-19 (dated by TCRdb to about 2020). About the study as a whole: Samples from collaborators originated in the United States, Italy and Spain and spanned both the acute and convalescent phases of COVID-19. The material from the prospective study consisted of cDNA or gDNA derived from T cells, B-cell-depleted T cells, or PBMCs. Subjects who had been exposed to COVID-19, were actively infected with it, or had recovered from it provided the deeply sampled blood TCRbeta repertoires that made up the dataset. The repertoires were released in a freely available public database meant as a resource for research on the immune response to SARS-CoV-2. The samples were drawn from two sources: the first 160 participants of the ongoing ImmuneRACE study, and over 950 subjects contributed by 6 global collaborators. A de-identified subject ID, COVID-19 status, age in years and sex were almost always included in the sample metadata. Where available, HLA class I and class II types were taken from metadata supplied by the sample provider and were not determined by assay-based typing. Study-wide conclusions, independent of this receptor: How much clinical and demographic metadata was included differed by source and by participant, and the metadata was provided uncurated.

TCRbeta CDR3 regions were amplified from genomic DNA using the immunoSEQ Assay, a bias-controlled multiplex PCR. In the authors' own workflow: The number of nucleated cells in each sample was estimated from the amplification of reference gene primers within the assay. Sequence reads were collapsed and filtered to measure the absolute abundance of every unique TCRbeta CDR3 rearrangement. Productive Simpson clonality was computed per sample as the square root of Simpson's diversity index over productive rearrangements. The clones in this table, taken by TCRdb from immuneACCESS, are in-frame only. Not every clone is retained; where verified, under half of the shortfall comes from an unresolved V gene, and the cause of the rest is unknown. Clone size and the V and J calls come from that table; the DNA yielded D and trimming. The sample data list approximately 240,000 clones, and 84% of these were observed just once. Around 3.1% of the sample comes from the top ten.

In regard to this clone: Its specific antigen is unknown. Base-call qualities are not available, and no considerably larger clone is one nucleotide away.

Samples from volunteer blood donors who had recovered from COVID-19 were contributed by a second Seattle source. The collaborating institutions used their own protocols to collect whole blood in K2EDTA tubes. For TCRbeta analysis, collaborators shipped samples as frozen whole blood, isolated PBMCs, or DNA extracted from either of those sample types. Trimming takes 4 bases from V and 1 base from J, and the germline ends sit 11 bases apart. The CDR3 has 15 amino acids, counting the end cysteine and phenylalanine. Of the read, only the CDR3 DNA is kept; its 45 bases are in frame from base 1. CDR1 MNHEY and CDR2 SMNVEV were looked up in the germline V gene (reference sequence).

Recombination connected TRBV27 to TRBJ1-5; TRBD1 is a weak D gene call, 6 bases matching. The material sequenced was peripheral blood. This receptor was obtained from a woman aged 25-40 years who had recovered from COVID-19. The DNA sequence is TGTGCCAGCAGTTCACAGGGTTTGAGCAATCAGCCCCAGCATTTT. The encoded protein is CASSSQGLSNQPQHF.